This TCR beta chain was retrieved from a study of blood T cell repertoires in COVID-19 (dated by TCRdb to about 2020). Study-wide context: Collaborator samples came from the United States, Italy and Spain and covered acute and convalescent phases of COVID-19. The material from the prospective study consisted of cDNA or gDNA derived from T cells, B-cell-depleted T cells, or PBMCs. Subjects who had been exposed to COVID-19, were actively infected with it, or had recovered from it provided the deeply sampled blood TCRbeta repertoires that made up the dataset. The repertoires were made available in a free public database intended to serve as a resource for research on the immune response to SARS-CoV-2. The samples were drawn from the first 160 participants of the ongoing ImmuneRACE study and from 950 to 1,500 subjects provided by 6 global collaborators. Nearly every sample came with metadata listing a de-identified subject ID, COVID-19 status, age in years and sex. Where HLA class I and class II types were available, the types were taken from metadata supplied by the sample provider, not from assay-based typing.

Study-wide findings and limitations: The quantity of clinical and demographic metadata differed by source and by participant and was supplied without curation.

Note on this clone: Its antigen is not yet known. One base away there is no much larger clone; base qualities are not given.

The immunoSEQ Assay, a bias-controlled multiplex PCR, was used to amplify TCRbeta CDR3 regions from genomic DNA. The paper's processing steps were these. Within the assay, amplification of reference gene primers was used to estimate how many nucleated cells each sample contained. Sequence reads were collapsed and filtered to measure the absolute abundance of every unique TCRbeta CDR3 rearrangement. For each sample, productive Simpson clonality was calculated as the square root of Simpson's diversity index across productive rearrangements. TCRdb holds this immuneACCESS table with in-frame rearrangements only. Some clones are missing; in checked studies, unresolved V genes explain under half, and the rest has no known cause. D and trimming come from the DNA, and the V and J calls and clone size come from that table. This sample comprises under 250,000 clones, roughly 84% of them detected only once. The ten largest make up 2.3% of the sample.

Each collaborating institution followed its own protocols to collect whole blood in K2EDTA tubes. For TCRbeta analysis, collaborators shipped samples in one of three forms: frozen whole blood, isolated PBMCs, or DNA extracted from either of those sample types. The germline V gene sets CDR1 to MDHEN and CDR2 to SYDVKM. The V and J ends are trimmed by 4 bases and 0 bases, leaving 8 bases between them. The CDR3 runs 14 residues from the cysteine to the phenylalanine. Only the CDR3 region is kept as DNA, spanning 42 bases read in frame from base 1. Recombination connected TRBV28 to TRBJ2-3; the D gene is perhaps TRBD2, from 5 matching bases. The TCR comes from an older woman with acute or convalescent COVID-19. The sample comprised peripheral blood. The DNA sequence reads TGTGCCAGCAGTTCCACGGGGAGCACAGATACGCAGTATTTT. Its translation is CASSSTGSTDTQYF.